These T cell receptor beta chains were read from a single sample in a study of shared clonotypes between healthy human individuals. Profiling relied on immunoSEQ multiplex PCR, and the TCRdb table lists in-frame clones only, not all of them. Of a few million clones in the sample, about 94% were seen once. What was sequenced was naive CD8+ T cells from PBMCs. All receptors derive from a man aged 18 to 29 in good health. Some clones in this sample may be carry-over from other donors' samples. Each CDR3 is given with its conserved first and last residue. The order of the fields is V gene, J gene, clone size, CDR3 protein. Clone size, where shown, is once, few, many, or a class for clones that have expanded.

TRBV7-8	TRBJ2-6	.	CASSLSRGAANVLTF
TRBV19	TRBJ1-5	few	CASSKTVPNQPQHF
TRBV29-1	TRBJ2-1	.	CSVEGLAGGSYNEQFF
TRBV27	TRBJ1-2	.	CASSPQGGTNYGYTF
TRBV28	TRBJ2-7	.	CASSGMGEQYF
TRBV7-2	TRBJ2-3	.	CASSLTLAGDDLGTDTQYF
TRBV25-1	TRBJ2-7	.	CASRPNTAYEQYF
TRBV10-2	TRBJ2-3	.	CASRERGTDTQYF
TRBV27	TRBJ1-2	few	CASSFTDRGANGYTF
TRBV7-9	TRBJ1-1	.	CASSQEGENTEAFF
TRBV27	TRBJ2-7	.	CASSLRGLAHYEQYF
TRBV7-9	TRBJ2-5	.	CASSLAPVPIQETQYF
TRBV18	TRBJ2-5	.	CASSAGLAGGETQYF
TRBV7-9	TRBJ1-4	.	CASSLRPGLPGWEKLFF
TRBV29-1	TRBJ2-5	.	CSVEDPRGGRASEKTQYF
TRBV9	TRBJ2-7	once	CASSETGSSYEQYF
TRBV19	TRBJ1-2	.	CASTNRSGIAGYTF
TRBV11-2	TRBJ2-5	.	CASSTPRATGGSETQYF
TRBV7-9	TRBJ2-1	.	CASSSTSGTDNEQFF
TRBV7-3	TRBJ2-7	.	CASSLSGGQGHEQYF
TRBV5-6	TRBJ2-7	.	CASSWGTGGEQYF
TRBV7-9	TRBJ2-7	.	CASSPAGTAIYEQYF
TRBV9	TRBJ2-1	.	CASSARLAVSSYNEQFF
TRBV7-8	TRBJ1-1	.	CASSPKNTEAFF
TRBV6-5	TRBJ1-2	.	CASSIQAGNGYTF
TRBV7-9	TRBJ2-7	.	CASSLVLGTAEIYEQYF
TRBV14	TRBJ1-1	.	CASSPIPGTEAFF
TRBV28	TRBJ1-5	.	CASSLFRGFNQPQHF
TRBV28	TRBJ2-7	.	CASSPRSGAVTEEQYF
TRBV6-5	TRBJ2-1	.	CASSYSDHGMEGEQFF
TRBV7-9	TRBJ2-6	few	CASSKTGGSGANVLTF
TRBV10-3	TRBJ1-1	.	CAISDLRGLNTEAFF
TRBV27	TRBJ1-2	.	CASSSPLGDGYTF
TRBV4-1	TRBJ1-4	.	CASSQAHRDGDEKLFF
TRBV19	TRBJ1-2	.	CASRGYTF
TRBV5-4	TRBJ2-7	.	CASSFGREQYF
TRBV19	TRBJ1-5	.	CASSIGDSLNQPQHF